This is a list of T cell receptor beta chains from one sample in a study of siplizumab effects on memory and regulatory T cells. The protocol was immunoSEQ multiplex PCR, while the TCRdb copy is restricted to in-frame clones and leaves out a portion. The sample has roughly 100,000 clones, 90% to 95% seen once; the top ten hold approximately 0.3%. The sequencing input was CD4+ T cells sorted from blood. These receptors all come from a human donor in good health. The conserved cysteine and the conserved F or W are not part of the CDR3 here. D genes are given only for firm matches. Not every row has a clone size; where given, it reads once, few, many or a size class.

v_call,d_call,clone_size,j_call,cdr3_aa
TRBV21-1,NA,NA,TRBJ2-7,ASSKVKRLGQY
TRBV7-8,NA,NA,TRBJ2-2,ASSLSAGWTGELF
TRBV5-4,TRBD2,NA,TRBJ2-2,ASSLEVRSGRSGELF
TRBV25-1,NA,NA,TRBJ2-5,ASSGETQY
TRBV29-1,NA,NA,TRBJ1-1,SVGDSLNTEAF
TRBV7-6,NA,once,TRBJ1-3,ASSLSGQTSGNTIY
TRBV7-9,NA,NA,TRBJ2-7,ASSSHANYEQY
TRBV27,TRBD2,NA,TRBJ2-1,ASRFLGTSGQQF
TRBV4-2,TRBD1,NA,TRBJ2-7,ASSQAGQGSYEQY
TRBV5-4,NA,NA,TRBJ2-3,ASSLGGDLTDTQY
TRBV6-6,NA,NA,TRBJ2-1,ASSYANLGFEQF
TRBV27,NA,NA,TRBJ2-1,ASSLWGTYNEQF
TRBV19,TRBD1,NA,TRBJ2-1,ASSMGQGDEQF
TRBV5-1,NA,NA,TRBJ2-2,ASSWGSNTGELF
TRBV9,NA,NA,TRBJ1-3,ASSVDPDRSSGNTIY
TRBV6-1,TRBD2,NA,TRBJ2-3,ASSEVTSGGAGNTQY
TRBV9,NA,NA,TRBJ1-1,ASSRRGSNTEAF
TRBV18,TRBD1,NA,TRBJ1-2,ASSGTGGLYGYT
TRBV7-2,TRBD1,NA,TRBJ1-5,ASTVTGGQPQH
TRBV7-6,NA,NA,TRBJ2-7,ASSLTNRYEQY
TRBV14,NA,NA,TRBJ1-2,ASSQATGGVGYT
TRBV6-5,NA,NA,TRBJ2-7,ASRPRGISSYEQY
TRBV28,NA,NA,TRBJ2-2,ATQGGGFAGELF
TRBV9,NA,NA,TRBJ2-3,ASSAGTGTDTQY
TRBV9,NA,NA,TRBJ2-1,ASSVGLTNNEQF
TRBV6-1,NA,NA,TRBJ2-5,ASSEGWPTQETQY
TRBV5-1,NA,NA,TRBJ1-1,ASSSLRLNTEAF
TRBV10-2,NA,NA,TRBJ2-5,ASSVQLKTQY
TRBV20-1,NA,NA,TRBJ2-7,SASGEEQY
TRBV7-3,NA,once,TRBJ2-1,ASGNGYEQF
TRBV9,TRBD2,NA,TRBJ2-7,ASSVREVPYEQY
TRBV5-4,TRBD1,NA,TRBJ1-1,ASSPGQAFMNTEAF
TRBV5-4,NA,NA,TRBJ2-7,ASSFGTFLAPGEQY
TRBV27,NA,NA,TRBJ2-3,ASSLSAGTDTQY
TRBV7-9,NA,NA,TRBJ2-5,ASERAAQETQY
TRBV19,NA,NA,TRBJ2-6,ASSMWGGGANVLT
TRBV6-6,TRBD1,few,TRBJ2-2,ASRWTGGNTGELF